The T cell receptor beta chain described here comes from a study of shared clonotypes between healthy human individuals. Across the whole study: Researchers assigned three CD4 naive, three CD4 memory, two CD8 naive and one CD8 memory plate to each donor.

Here immunoSEQ multiplex PCR was the method, and the copy in TCRdb shows in-frame clones only, minus some. The table includes about 1 million clones, approximately 68% detected once. On this clone: Other DNA sequences within the sample encode an identical CDR3.

The sequence came from a man younger than 35 in good health. Source material: memory CD4+ T cells sorted from blood. Subset specified: CD45RA-negative fraction.

The CDR3 region is CASSLSGGAQETQYF. The CDR3 DNA sequence: TGTGCCAGCAGCTTAAGCGGGGGGGCCCAAGAGACCCAGTACTTC. This chain connects TRBV7-9 to TRBJ2-5, with 10 bases lining up with TRBD2. V gave up 2 bases and J gave up 1 base; unmatched junction bases: 1. CDR1 SEHNR and CDR2 FQNEAQ come from the germline V gene (reference sequence). The CDR3 spans 15 residues.